This TCR beta chain is from a study of cytomegalovirus exposure and HLA in healthy donors. In the PCR, 60 Vbeta and 13 Jbeta primers were used. Clones were sequenced by immunoSEQ multiplex PCR, and TCRdb holds only the in-frame ones, with some missing. This table has about 300,000 clones, about nine tenths appearing once. This clone has a single count. This CDR3 is built from 15 residues. Germline V gene lookup returns CDR1 SGDLS and CDR2 YYNGEE. Trimming pared 0 bases from V and 3 bases from J, leaving 12 bases between. The TCR originated in a man aged 35-49 years in good health and CMV-seropositive. The sample consisted of PBMCs. This chain connects TRBV9 to TRBJ1-1; D call uncertain. DNA of the CDR3: TGTGCCAGCAGCGTAGCAGCGGGTAGGGACACTGAAGCTTTCTTT. Its protein is CASSVAAGRDTEAFF.